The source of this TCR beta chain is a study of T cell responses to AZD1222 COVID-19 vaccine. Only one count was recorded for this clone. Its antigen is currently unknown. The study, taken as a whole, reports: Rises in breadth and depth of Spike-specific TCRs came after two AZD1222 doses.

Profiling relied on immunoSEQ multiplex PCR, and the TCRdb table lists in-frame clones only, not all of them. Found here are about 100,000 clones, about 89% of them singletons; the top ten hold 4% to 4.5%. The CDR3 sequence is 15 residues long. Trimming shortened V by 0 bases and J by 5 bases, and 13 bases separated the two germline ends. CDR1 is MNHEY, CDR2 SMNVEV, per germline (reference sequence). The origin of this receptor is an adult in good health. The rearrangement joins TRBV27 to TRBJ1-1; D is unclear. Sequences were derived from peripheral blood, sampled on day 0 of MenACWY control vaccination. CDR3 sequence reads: CASSLSTGGKTEAFF. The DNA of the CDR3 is TGTGCCAGCAGTTTATCGACGGGAGGGAAAACTGAAGCTTTCTTT.